This T cell receptor beta chain was observed in a study of OX40 agonist ivuxolimab in advanced cancers. This CDR3 is 14 amino acids long. V lost 0 bases to trimming and J lost 2 bases, with 8 bases between them. Germline CDR1 reads SGDLS; CDR2 reads YYNGEE. To note about this clone: Its antigen is unknown. Other DNA sequences from this sample encode an identical CDR3 as well.

Findings and limits, study-wide: Fewer expanded clones were found on average in CD4+ than in CD8+ T cells.

Excluded were patients having autoimmune disease history or systemic immunosuppression. Sampling of blood occurred at baseline, cycle 4 day 1, and cycle 7 day 1. TCRdb's table, derived via immunoSEQ multiplex PCR, lists solely in-frame clones and lacks some. In the table there are roughly 100,000 clones, more than 85% of which are singletons. The specimen comprised CD4+ or CD8+ T cells sorted from blood, sampled in a trial of the OX40 agonist ivuxolimab. The receptor was derived from an adult with an advanced solid tumor such as melanoma, head and neck, liver or kidney cancer. This chain joins TRBV9 and TRBJ1-1; D gene uncertain. This CDR3 reads CASSVGVGNTEAFF. The CDR3 nucleotides read TGTGCCAGCAGCGTAGGAGTTGGTAACACTGAAGCTTTCTTT.